This T cell receptor (beta chain) was documented in a study of shared clonotypes between healthy human individuals. Overall study context: Serving as donors were two women and three men, whose ages spanned 18 to 49.

Turning to this clone: Its antigen is unidentified.

Deep was the level at which the assay was run. Only in-frame clones appear in the TCRdb table, and some are missing; sequencing was by immunoSEQ multiplex PCR. Of 2 million to 2.5 million clones in the sample, more than 90% were seen once. Overall study results and limits: Clonotype sharing levels among donors were expected to vary with sequencing depth. Across a handful of donors, naive CD4 shared around 5%, naive CD8 approximately 3.5%, memory CD4 about 2.5%, memory CD8 over 0.3%.

The receptor was isolated from a man aged 18 to 29 in good health. Sequencing was carried out using naive CD4+ T cells sorted from blood. Subset indicated: CD45RA+ positively selected.

The CDR3 DNA reads as TGTGCCAGTAGTACCTACAACTCCTACGAGCAGTACTTC. This codes for CASSTYNSYEQYF. The chain recombines TRBV19 with TRBJ2-7; D not resolved. The V end was cut by 4 bases, the J end by 0 bases, with 7 bases between. The CDR3 is 13 amino acids. The germline gives CDR1 LNHDA, CDR2 SQIVND (reference sequence).